The present T cell receptor beta chain was sequenced within a study of T cell responses to AZD1222 COVID-19 vaccine. Here immunoSEQ multiplex PCR was the method, and the copy in TCRdb shows in-frame clones only, minus some. The table shows over 80,000 clones, with 85% to 90% occurring only once. This clone occurred once. Its target is unknown. Points from the study as a whole: Regions left unmutated in variants are reportedly the target of nearly half of spike-specific TCRs. Repertoires were collected only later (after the peak T cell response had occurred). Spike-specific TCR breadth and depth rose after two AZD1222 doses.

The sample was peripheral blood, taken on day 0 of AZD1222 vaccination. The sequence derives from an adult in good health.

The CDR3 is CASSEYRQGPQHF. The DNA of the CDR3 is TGCGCCAGCAGTGAGTATCGACAGGGACCCCAGCATTTT. J is TRBJ1-5 and V is TRBV10-2; 7 bases line up with TRBD1. Germline V gene data show CDR1 as WSHSY and CDR2 as SAAADI. This CDR3 has 13 residues. With 1 base clipped from V and 10 bases from J, the junction kept 4 bases outside the gene matches.